Presented here are 16 T cell receptor beta chains from one specimen sequenced in a study of T-cell reconstitution after alpha-beta-depleted transplantation in children listed by TCRdb under 2016. The library relied on PCR. Sequencing took place on an Illumina HiSeq 2500. Molecular barcoding was employed in the preparation of TCR libraries, with unique molecular identifiers being used to normalize TCRbeta repertoire quantification. TCRdb ran its own pipeline on the public reads, namely fastp trimming at Q25 and MiXCR clone calling, and kept in-frame beta chains. Entries that share a CDR3 protein sequence are merged under the most common genes and DNA. This sample lists around 600,000 distinct CDR3 sequences; 16% were detected once. The ten most abundant clones make up under 1.2% of the sample. Sequenced material: PBMCs from the stem cell graft donor, taken from the stem cell graft. The origin of the receptors is a human donor who donated a stem cell graft to a child with acute myeloid leukemia.

Many counts were recorded for this clonotype. This sequence joins TRBV7-2 and TRBJ2-7; D is unclear. Trimming took 3 bases from V and 5 from J, leaving 14 bases between them. The CDR3 runs to 14 residues. Germline assignment: CDR1 SGHTA and CDR2 FQGNSA. The CDR3 spells CASSLQTAFDEQYF. The CDR3 DNA reads TGTGCCAGCAGCTTGCAGACTGCGTTCGACGAGCAGTACTTC.

The CDR3 here is CSVREGYSNQPQHF. The DNA of the CDR3 is TGCAGCGTCCGCGAGGGGTATAGCAATCAGCCCCAGCATTTT. The chain recombines TRBV29-1 with TRBJ1-5; possible D gene TRBD1, 5 bases. In germline, CDR1 is SQVTM, CDR2 ANQGSEA. Between the trimmed V and J ends, which lost 6 bases and 0 bases, there was a span of 12 bases. The CDR3 covers 14 residues. The full variable domain, with the rest looked up from reference TRBV29-1 and TRBJ1-5, is SAVISQKPSRDICQRGTSLTIQCQVDSQVTMMFWYRQQPGQSLTLIATANQGSEATYESGFVIDKFPISRPNLTFSTLTVSNMSPEDSSIYLCSVREGYSNQPQHFGDGTRLSIL.

This clonotype was observed a handful of times. The gene calls are TRBV5-1 and TRBJ2-1; D perhaps matches TRBD2 (5 bases). Germline V CDR1 and CDR2: SGHRS, YFSETQ. This CDR3 comprises 14 residues. Trimming shortened V by 4 bases and J by 6 bases, and 14 bases separated the two germline ends. The CDR3 sequence: CASSIPTRGNEQFF. CDR3 DNA sequence: TGCGCCAGCAGCATTCCTACTAGAGGCAATGAGCAGTTCTTC. The variable domain in full, with the rest retrieved from reference TRBV5-1 and TRBJ2-1, is KAGVTQTPRYLIKTRGQQVTLSCSPISGHRSVSWYQQTPGQGLQFLFEYFSETQRNKGNFPGRFSGRQFSNSRSEMNVSTLELGDSALYLCASSIPTRGNEQFFGPGTRLTVL.

There are many counts of this clonotype. This chain connects TRBV15 to TRBJ2-7, with D possibly being TRBD1 (5 bases). The germline V gene encodes CDR1 LNHNV and CDR2 YYDKDF (reference sequence). With 0 bases removed from V and 3 bases from J, the gap between germline ends came to 9 bases. The CDR3 spans 14 residues. The chain's CDR3 is CATSRDRAYYEQYV. The CDR3 coding sequence is TGTGCCACCAGCAGAGACAGGGCGTACTACGAGCAGTACGTC.

The rearrangement joins TRBV5-5 to TRBJ2-1; 10 bases align to TRBD1. CDR3 length: 17 residues. J gave up 0 bases and V 0 bases, and 3 bases lay outside the gene matches. Germline CDR1 is SGHKS and CDR2 is YYEKEE (reference sequence). This CDR3 reads CASSLGRQGASYNEQFF. The CDR3 nucleotides read TGTGCCAGCAGCTTGGGCCGACAGGGGGCCTCCTACAATGAGCAGTTCTTC.

Turning to this clonotype: A read error may be the cause here, since a much bigger clone is one base away. The rearrangement uses TRBV7-2 and TRBJ1-1, with D possibly being TRBD1 (6 bases). CDR1 is SGHTA and CDR2 is FQGNSA in the germline V gene. The CDR3 spans 14 residues. The CDR3 spells CARSLGGKNTEAFF. CDR3 bases: TGTGCCAGGAGCTTAGGGGGGAAGAACACTGAAGCTTTCTTT.

This clonotype was observed many times. The chain employs TRBV20-1 and TRBJ2-1; TRBD2 aligns across 7 bases. Germline V gene lookup returns CDR1 DFQATT and CDR2 SNEGSKA (reference sequence). J lost 6 bases, V lost 5 bases, and 16 bases had no gene match. The CDR3 runs to 16 residues. The CDR3 bases are TGCAGTGCTGGACCAACCGAGCGGGGAACTCCCAATGAGCAGTTCTTC. Translated: CSAGPTERGTPNEQFF.

This clonotype was seen many times. CDR3 sequence (DNA): TGCAGCGTTGAACGCCGACAGGGGGGCGAGCAGTACTTC. This translates into CSVERRQGGEQYF. The rearrangement joins TRBV29-1 to TRBJ2-7; TRBD1 matches at 9 bases. Trimming cost V 2 bases and J 6 bases; bases outside gene matches: 5. Germline assignment: CDR1 SQVTM and CDR2 ANQGSEA. The CDR3 is made up of 13 amino acids.

This clonotype was seen only a few times. The chain uses TRBV5-6 and TRBJ2-1, with 8 nucleotides matching TRBD2. Looked up from germline, CDR1 is SGHDT and CDR2 is YYEEEE. This CDR3 region has 15 residues. The V segment lost 1 base and the J segment 7 bases; nucleotides outside the gene matches: 7. The CDR3 coding sequence is TGTGCCAGCAGCTTGCTATCGGGGGGGCCAAATGAGCAGTTCTTC. This translates into CASSLLSGGPNEQFF.

This clonotype was seen repeatedly, ten times or more. The chain has TRBV29-1 and TRBJ2-7; TRBD1 aligns across 7 bases. The V and J ends lost 6 bases and 0 bases, in that order; junction bases with no gene match: 5. Germline CDR1 SQVTM, CDR2 ANQGSEA. The CDR3 covers 13 residues. CDR3 loop: CSVPGTDSYEQYF. CDR3 bases: TGCAGCGTACCCGGGACAGACTCCTACGAGCAGTACTTC.

In its sample, this clonotype was seen many times. The chain employs TRBV12-3 or TRBV12-4 and TRBJ1-1, with a weak D call TRBD1 (6 bases). The CDR3 loop spans 10 amino acids. Trimming pared 8 bases from V and 7 bases from J, leaving 8 bases between. CDR3 protein: CASGDNEAFF. The CDR3 bases are TGTGCCAGCGGGGACAATGAAGCTTTCTTT.

This clonotype has a single count. The chain is built from TRBV4-1 and TRBJ2-2; TRBD1 agrees at 7 bases. Trimming cost V 0 bases and J 3 bases; bases outside gene matches: 4. Germline CDR1 reads MGHRA; CDR2 reads YSYEKL. The CDR3 length is 16 residues. The CDR3 spells CASSQDEGAYTGELFF. CDR3 nucleotides: TGCGCCAGCAGCCAAGACGAGGGGGCCTACACCGGGGAGCTGTTTTTT.

This clonotype was seen a few times. The chain has TRBV11-2 and TRBJ2-1; the match to TRBD2 covers 7 bases. The germline V gene has CDR1 SGHAT and CDR2 FQNNGV. V dropped 2 bases and J dropped 7; count of bases not matched to a gene: 11. This CDR3 contains 16 residues. The CDR3 loop is CASSLFELALRNEQFF. CDR3 nucleotides: TGTGCCAGCAGCTTATTTGAACTAGCGCTGAGGAATGAGCAGTTCTTC.

This clonotype was observed a few times. This chain uses TRBV11-2 with TRBJ1-1, with D perhaps TRBD1 (5 bases). Trimming stripped 4 bases from V and 4 bases from J, with 13 bases between. The germline gives CDR1 SGHAT, CDR2 FQNNGV. The CDR3 loop spans 14 amino acids. The CDR3 DNA follows: TGTGCCAGCAGCTCGCCCCGGGGGGGCACTGAAGCTTTCTTT. It codes for CASSSPRGGTEAFF.

Ten or more counts support this clonotype. V gene TRBV5-6 combines with J gene TRBJ2-6; no clear D. CDR1 is SGHDT, CDR2 YYEEEE, per germline. This CDR3 has 15 amino acids. V lost 1 base to trimming and J lost 4 bases, with 9 bases between them. The CDR3 nucleotides read TGTGCCAGCAGCTTGTACGTGTTGGGGGCCAACGTCCTGACTTTC. It codes for CASSLYVLGANVLTF. Full variable domain (remainder filled in from reference TRBV5-6 and TRBJ2-6): DAGVTQSPTHLIKTRGQQVTLRCSPKSGHDTVSWYQQALGQGPQFIFQYYEEEERQRGNFPDRFSGHQFPNYSSELNVNALLLGDSALYLCASSLYVLGANVLTFGAGSRLTVL.

The genes are TRBV5-4 and TRBJ1-1; no reliable D call. Trimming removed 9 bases at V and 1 base at J, with 10 bases between. The CDR3 consists of 12 residues. Germline V gene data show CDR1 as SGHNT and CDR2 as YYREEE (reference sequence). The CDR3 nucleotides read TGTGCCACCAGAGATGGGAACACTGAAGCTTTCTTT. Translated: CATRDGNTEAFF.